The 8 T cell receptor beta chains below were found in one sample sequenced in a study of T cell changes during pregnancy in multiple sclerosis. The protocol was immunoSEQ multiplex PCR, while the TCRdb copy is restricted to in-frame clones and leaves out a portion. The repertoire holds fewer than 75,000 clones, with about 91% as singletons. The material sequenced was peripheral blood, taken in the first trimester of pregnancy. The source of these receptors is a female donor with multiple sclerosis, enrolled in a pregnancy study.

This sequence joins TRBV7-3 and TRBJ2-2; 8 bases align to TRBD2. J was trimmed by 6 bases and V by 6 bases; bases with no gene match: 12. Germline V lookup: CDR1 SGHTA, CDR2 FQGTGA. This CDR3 contains 16 residues. CDR3 DNA: TGTGCCAGCAGTATATCCGGGACTAGAGGGTCCGGGGAGCTGTTTTTT. Amino acid sequence: CASSISGTRGSGELFF.

The sample holds one count of this clone. Here the CDR3 reads CASSPAGSGELGYTF. CDR3 nucleotide sequence: TGTGCCAGCAGCCCGGCGGGGTCGGGTGAGTTAGGCTACACCTTC. V usage is TRBV5-6 and J usage is TRBJ1-2; D is undetermined. V lost 4 bases, J lost 8 bases, and 21 bases lay in between. CDR1 SGHDT and CDR2 YYEEEE come from the germline V gene. The CDR3 extends over 15 amino acids. Based on the CDR3 plus reference TRBV5-6 and TRBJ1-2, the full variable domain is DAGVTQSPTHLIKTRGQQVTLRCSPKSGHDTVSWYQQALGQGPQFIFQYYEEEERQRGNFPDRFSGHQFPNYSSELNVNALLLGDSALYLCASSPAGSGELGYTFGSGTRLTVV.

The CDR3 DNA reads TGTGCCAGCTCCCCTAGCGGGAGGGCCTACAATGAGCAGTTCTTC. This sequence encodes CASSPSGRAYNEQFF. The chain employs TRBV18 and TRBJ2-1; 12 bases are shared with TRBD2. The CDR3 sequence is 15 residues long. V trimming: 6 bases; J trimming: 2 bases; junction bases outside the gene matches: 2. Looked up from germline, CDR1 is KGHSH and CDR2 is LQKENI.

This sequence joins TRBV6-5 and TRBJ2-3; 7 nucleotides agree with TRBD2. Germline assignment: CDR1 MNHEY and CDR2 SVGAGI. The CDR3 length is 13 residues. The V segment lost 11 bases and the J segment 3 bases; nucleotides outside the gene matches: 8. CDR3 sequence reads: CAPPGEGTDTQYF. As DNA, the CDR3 is TGTGCCCCCCCCGGGGAGGGAACAGATACGCAGTATTTT.

This sequence joins TRBV11-2 and TRBJ2-3; TRBD1 agrees at 9 bases. CDR1 is SGHAT and CDR2 is FQNNGV in the germline V gene. The CDR3 is 18 residues long. V lost 5 bases, J lost 3 bases, and 15 bases stayed unmatched. CDR3 coding DNA: TGTGCCAGCAGCCCCGCCTATCAGGGGACAGGGCCTACAGATACGCAGTATTTT. Its protein product is CASSPAYQGTGPTDTQYF.

This clone turned up a few times. The chain links TRBV30 to TRBJ1-1, with 7 bases lining up with TRBD1. The CDR3 spans 13 residues. Germline-derived CDR1 and CDR2 are GTSNPN and SVGIG (reference sequence). The V and J ends lost 3 bases and 0 bases, in that order; junction bases with no gene match: 1. CDR3 in DNA: TGTGCCTGGAGGGGGACAGTGAACACTGAAGCTTTCTTT. Protein product: CAWRGTVNTEAFF.

This clone was seen a single time. The chain carries TRBV6-4 and TRBJ2-3; D possibly corresponds to TRBD2 (6 bases). In germline, CDR1 is MRHNA, CDR2 SNTAGT. The V gene lost 9 bases and the J gene lost 0 bases, with 13 bases spanning the gap. CDR3 size: 14 residues. The CDR3: CASPGLDSTDTQYF. The CDR3 region has the DNA TGTGCCAGTCCGGGACTGGATAGCACAGATACGCAGTATTTT.

This clone was seen once. For the CDR3, the DNA is TGTGCCACCAGCAGACATCCGGGACAAGAAAGTGAAGCTTTCTTT. Protein sequence: CATSRHPGQESEAFF. The chain recombines TRBV15 with TRBJ1-1; a possible D gene is TRBD1 (6 bases). The ends were cut back, 2 bases at V and 7 bases at J, with 17 bases in the middle. The germline V gene encodes CDR1 LNHNV and CDR2 YYDKDF (reference sequence). The CDR3 sequence is 15 residues long.